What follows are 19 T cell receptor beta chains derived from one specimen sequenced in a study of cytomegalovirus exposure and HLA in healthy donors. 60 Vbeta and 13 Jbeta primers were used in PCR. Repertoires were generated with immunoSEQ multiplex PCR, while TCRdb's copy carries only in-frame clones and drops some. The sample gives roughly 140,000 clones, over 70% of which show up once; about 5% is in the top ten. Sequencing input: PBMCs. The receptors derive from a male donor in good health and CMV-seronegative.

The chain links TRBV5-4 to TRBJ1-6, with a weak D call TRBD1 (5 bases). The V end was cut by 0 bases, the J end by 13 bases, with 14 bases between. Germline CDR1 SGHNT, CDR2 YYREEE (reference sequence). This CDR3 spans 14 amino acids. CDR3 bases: TGTGCCAGCAGCTTGGGACAGTCGTCAACGCCCCTCCACTTT. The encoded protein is CASSLGQSSTPLHF.

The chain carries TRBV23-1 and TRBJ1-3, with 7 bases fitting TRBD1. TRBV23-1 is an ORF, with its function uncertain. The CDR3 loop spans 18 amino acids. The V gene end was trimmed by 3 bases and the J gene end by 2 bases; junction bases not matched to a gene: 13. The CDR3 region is CASSHRSGPGTAGNTIYF. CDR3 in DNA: TGCGCCAGCAGTCATCGGAGCGGGCCAGGGACAGCTGGAAACACCATATATTTT.

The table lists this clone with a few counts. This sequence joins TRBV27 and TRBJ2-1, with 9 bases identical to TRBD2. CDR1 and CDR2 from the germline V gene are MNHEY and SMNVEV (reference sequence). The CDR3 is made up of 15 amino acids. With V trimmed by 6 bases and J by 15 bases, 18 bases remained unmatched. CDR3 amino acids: CASSLTSFGGGESFF. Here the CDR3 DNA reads TGTGCCAGCAGCCTAACTTCTTTCGGCGGGGGGGAGTCGTTCTTC.

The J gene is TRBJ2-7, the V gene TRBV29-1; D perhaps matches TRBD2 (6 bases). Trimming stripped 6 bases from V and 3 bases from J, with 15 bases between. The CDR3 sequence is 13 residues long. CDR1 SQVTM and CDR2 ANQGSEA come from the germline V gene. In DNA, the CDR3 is TGCAGCGTCAGACGGGACTCCGACTACGAGCAGTACTTC. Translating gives CSVRRDSDYEQYF.

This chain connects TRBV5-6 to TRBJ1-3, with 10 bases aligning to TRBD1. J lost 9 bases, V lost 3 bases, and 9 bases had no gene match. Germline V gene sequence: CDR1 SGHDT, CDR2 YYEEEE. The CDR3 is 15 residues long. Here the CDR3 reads CASSWGQGRLGTIYF. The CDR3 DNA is TGTGCCAGCAGCTGGGGACAGGGGAGGTTGGGCACCATATATTTT.

The CDR3: CASSSDRPISNTGELFF. CDR3 nucleotide sequence: TGTGCCAGCAGCTCAGACAGACCTATATCGAACACCGGGGAGCTGTTTTTT. This chain links TRBV5-6 with TRBJ2-2, with a possible D match to TRBD1 (5 bases). The germline V and J ends were trimmed by 3 bases and 0 bases, with 15 bases remaining between them. This CDR3 contains 17 residues. In germline, CDR1 is SGHDT, CDR2 YYEEEE.

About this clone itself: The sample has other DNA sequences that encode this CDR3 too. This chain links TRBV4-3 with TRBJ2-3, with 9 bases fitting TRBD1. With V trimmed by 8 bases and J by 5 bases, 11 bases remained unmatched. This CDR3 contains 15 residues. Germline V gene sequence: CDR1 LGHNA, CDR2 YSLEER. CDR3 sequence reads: CASRRGTGYEDTQYF. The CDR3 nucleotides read TGCGCCAGCCGAAGGGGGACAGGGTACGAAGATACGCAGTATTTT.

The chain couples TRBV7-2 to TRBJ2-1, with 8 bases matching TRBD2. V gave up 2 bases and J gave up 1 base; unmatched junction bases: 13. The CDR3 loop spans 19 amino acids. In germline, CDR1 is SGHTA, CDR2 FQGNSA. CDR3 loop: CASSLITLAAGVSYNEQFF. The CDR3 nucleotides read TGTGCCAGCAGCTTAATAACACTAGCAGCGGGGGTTTCCTACAATGAGCAGTTCTTC.

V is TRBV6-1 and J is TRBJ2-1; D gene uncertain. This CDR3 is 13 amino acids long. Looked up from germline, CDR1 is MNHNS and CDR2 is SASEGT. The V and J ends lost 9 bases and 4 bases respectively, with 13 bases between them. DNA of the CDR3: TGTGCCAGTCTACTTGCGCTGTACAATGAGCAGTTCTTC. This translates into CASLLALYNEQFF.

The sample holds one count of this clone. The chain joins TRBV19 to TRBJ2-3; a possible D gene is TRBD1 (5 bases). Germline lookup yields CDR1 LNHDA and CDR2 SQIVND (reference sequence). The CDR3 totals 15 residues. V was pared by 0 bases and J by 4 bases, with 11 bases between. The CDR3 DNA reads TGTGCCAGTAGTATAGAGGGCAGGGTGGCAGATACGCAGTATTTT. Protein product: CASSIEGRVADTQYF.

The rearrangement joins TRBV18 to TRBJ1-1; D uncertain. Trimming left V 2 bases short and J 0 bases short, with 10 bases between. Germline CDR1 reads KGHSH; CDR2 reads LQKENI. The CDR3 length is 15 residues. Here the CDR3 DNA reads TGTGCCAGCTCACCATCGGAGTCCCTGAACACTGAAGCTTTCTTT. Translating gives CASSPSESLNTEAFF.

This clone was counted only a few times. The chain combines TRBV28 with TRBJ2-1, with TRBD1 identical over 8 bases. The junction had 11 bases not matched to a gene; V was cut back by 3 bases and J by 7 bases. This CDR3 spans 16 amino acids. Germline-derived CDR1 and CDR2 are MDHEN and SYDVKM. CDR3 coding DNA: TGTGCCAGCAGTTTTAGGCAGGGGGCTATCTGGAATGAGCAGTTCTTC. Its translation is CASSFRQGAIWNEQFF.

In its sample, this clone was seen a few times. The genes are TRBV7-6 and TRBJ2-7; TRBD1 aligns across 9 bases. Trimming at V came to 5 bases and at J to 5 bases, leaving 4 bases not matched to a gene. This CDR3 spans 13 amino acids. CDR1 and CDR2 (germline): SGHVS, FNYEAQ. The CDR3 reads CASSPRTGDEQYF. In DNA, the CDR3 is TGTGCCAGCAGCCCACGGACAGGGGACGAGCAGTACTTC.

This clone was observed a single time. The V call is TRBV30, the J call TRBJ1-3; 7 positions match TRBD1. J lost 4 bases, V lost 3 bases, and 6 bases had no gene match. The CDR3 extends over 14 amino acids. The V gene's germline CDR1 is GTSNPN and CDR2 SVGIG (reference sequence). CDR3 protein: CAWRRGGRGNTIYF. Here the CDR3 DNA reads TGTGCCTGGAGACGAGGGGGCAGGGGAAACACCATATATTTT.

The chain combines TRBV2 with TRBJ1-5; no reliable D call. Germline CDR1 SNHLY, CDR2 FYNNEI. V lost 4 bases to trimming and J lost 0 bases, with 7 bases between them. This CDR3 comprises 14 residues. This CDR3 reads CASSGGYSNQPQHF. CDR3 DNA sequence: TGTGCCAGCAGTGGAGGATATAGCAATCAGCCCCAGCATTTT.

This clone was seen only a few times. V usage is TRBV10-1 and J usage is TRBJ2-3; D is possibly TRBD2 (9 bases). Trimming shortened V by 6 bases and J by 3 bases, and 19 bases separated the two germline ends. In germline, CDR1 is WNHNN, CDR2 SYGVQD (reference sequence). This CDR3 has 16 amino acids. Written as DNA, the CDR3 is TGCGCCAGCAGCCCAGGGGGCGGGGGGGCGACAGATACGCAGTATTTT. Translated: CASSPGGGGATDTQYF.

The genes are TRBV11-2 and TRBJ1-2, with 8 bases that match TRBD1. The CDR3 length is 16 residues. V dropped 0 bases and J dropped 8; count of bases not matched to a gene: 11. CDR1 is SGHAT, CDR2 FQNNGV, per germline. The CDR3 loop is CASSLDHPGTGRGYTF. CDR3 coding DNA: TGTGCCAGCAGCTTAGATCACCCCGGGACAGGTCGAGGCTACACCTTC.

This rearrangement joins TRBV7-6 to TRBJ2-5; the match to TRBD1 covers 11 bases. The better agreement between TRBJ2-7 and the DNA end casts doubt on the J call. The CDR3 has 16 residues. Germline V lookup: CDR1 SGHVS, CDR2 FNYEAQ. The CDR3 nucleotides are TGTGCCAGCAGCCCAGGACAGGGGGCGAGATTCTACGAGCAGTACTTC. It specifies CASSPGQGARFYEQYF.

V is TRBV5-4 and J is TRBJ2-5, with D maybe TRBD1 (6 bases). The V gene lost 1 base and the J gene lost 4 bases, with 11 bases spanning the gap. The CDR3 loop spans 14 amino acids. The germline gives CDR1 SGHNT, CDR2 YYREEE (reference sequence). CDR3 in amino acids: CASSLTGPGETQYF. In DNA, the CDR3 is TGTGCCAGCAGCTTGACAGGGCCCGGAGAGACCCAGTACTTC.